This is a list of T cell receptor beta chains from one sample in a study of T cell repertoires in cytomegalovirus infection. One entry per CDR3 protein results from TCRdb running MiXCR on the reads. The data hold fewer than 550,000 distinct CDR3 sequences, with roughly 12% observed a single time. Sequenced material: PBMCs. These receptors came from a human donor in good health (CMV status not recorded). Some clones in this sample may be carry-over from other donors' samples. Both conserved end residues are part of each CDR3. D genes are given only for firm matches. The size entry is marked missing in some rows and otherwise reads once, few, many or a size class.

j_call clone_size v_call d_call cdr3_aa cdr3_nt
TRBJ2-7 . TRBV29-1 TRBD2 CSALSGREYEQYF TGCAGCGCCCTTAGCGGGAGGGAGTACGAGCAGTACTTC
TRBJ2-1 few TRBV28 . CASSLPGALPYNEQFF TGTGCCAGCAGTTTGCCGGGGGCGCTCCCCTACAATGAGCAGTTCTTC
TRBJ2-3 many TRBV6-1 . CASRLNIFASTDTQYF TGTGCCAGCAGGCTGAACATTTTCGCTAGCACAGATACGCAGTATTTT
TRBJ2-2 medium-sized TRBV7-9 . CASSLAELFF TGTGCCAGCAGCTTAGCGGAGCTGTTTTTT
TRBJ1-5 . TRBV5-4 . CASSLDNNQPQHF TGTGCCAGCAGCTTGGATAACAATCAGCCCCAGCATTTT
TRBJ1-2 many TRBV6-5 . CASSYSGQNYGYTF TGTGCCAGCAGTTACTCTGGACAGAACTATGGCTACACCTTC
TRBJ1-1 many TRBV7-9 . CASSPPVGKNTEAFF TGTGCCAGCAGCCCCCCCGTGGGGAAGAACACTGAAGCTTTCTTT
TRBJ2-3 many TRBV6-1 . CASSKTFLDTQYF TGTGCCAGCAGCAAGACATTCCTAGATACGCAGTATTTT
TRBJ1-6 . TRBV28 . CASSSNQDRSRF TGTGCCAGCAGTTCCAATCAGGACAGAAGTCGCTTT
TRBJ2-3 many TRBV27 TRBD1 CASSESGTGYYSGTDTQYF TGTGCCAGCAGTGAGTCCGGGACAGGGTATTATAGCGGCACAGATACGCAGTATTTT
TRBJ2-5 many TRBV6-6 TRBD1 CASSYPYRDRGHQETQYF TGTGCCAGCAGTTACCCCTACCGGGACAGAGGCCACCAAGAGACCCAGTACTTC
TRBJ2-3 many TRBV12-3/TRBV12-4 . CASSLGYRGTDTQYF TGTGCCAGCAGTTTAGGGTATCGAGGGACAGATACGCAGTATTTT
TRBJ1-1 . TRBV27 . CASTPYIATEAFF TGTGCCAGCACTCCTTATATCGCCACTGAAGCTTTCTTT
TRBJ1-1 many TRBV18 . CASSPHVKQGAEAFF TGTGCCAGCTCACCTCACGTTAAACAGGGCGCTGAAGCTTTCTTT